A selection of T cell receptor beta chains follows, all from one sample in a study of CD8 T cells in ankylosing spondylitis. TCRdb reprocessed the 5' RACE reads with MiXCR, giving one entry per CDR3 protein. Of 250,000 or so distinct CDR3 sequences in the sample, about 24% are singletons; the top ten hold over 0.55%. The sequenced sample was blood, either unsorted or a sorted T cell fraction (not recorded which). Every receptor here comes from a male donor with ankylosing spondylitis or in good health (not recorded which). Each CDR3 is given with its conserved first and last residue. The D gene is left open where the match is weak.

13,TRBJ2-7,.,TRBV28,CASSEPPGDEQYF
15,TRBJ2-1,.,TRBV12-3/TRBV12-4,CASNSQDSSYNEQFF
15,TRBJ1-2,TRBD1,TRBV6-5,CASSFRDRGAYGYTF
13,TRBJ1-2,.,TRBV6-1,CAARPSEDYGYTF
18,TRBJ2-3,TRBD2,TRBV20-1,CSARDPRLAGGNTDTQYF
14,TRBJ1-1,TRBD1,TRBV12-3/TRBV12-4,CASSPDRADAEAFF
15,TRBJ2-7,TRBD1,TRBV20-1,CSARGTGGWIYEQYF
12,TRBJ2-7,.,TRBV28,CASSLLRREQYF
15,TRBJ2-5,.,TRBV5-1,CASSEEAPTWETQYF
14,TRBJ2-1,.,TRBV7-3,CASSLGLAWNEQFF
16,TRBJ1-5,.,TRBV3-1,CASSQGGVLSNQPQHF
12,TRBJ2-3,.,TRBV29-1,CSSHSSVDTQYF
20,TRBJ2-7,TRBD1,TRBV6-2/TRBV6-3,CASSYPLGGNRDRYLYEQYF
17,TRBJ2-3,.,TRBV27,CASSLLPPTAYTDTQYF
14,TRBJ1-1,.,TRBV20-1,CSAKRGRGGTEAFF
12,TRBJ2-1,.,TRBV20-1,CSAPRGLNEQFF
11,TRBJ2-3,.,TRBV20-1,CSARDRDTQYF
17,TRBJ2-1,.,TRBV6-5,CASSPRGGAVSYNEQFF
14,TRBJ2-3,TRBD1,TRBV29-1,CSVDVGTGSDTQYF
17,TRBJ1-5,TRBD1,TRBV29-1,CSSLIDRGLFSNQPQHF
13,TRBJ2-5,.,TRBV20-1,CSARDARGRTQYF
17,TRBJ2-6,TRBD1,TRBV2,CASSGAGGKSGANVLTF
13,TRBJ2-5,.,TRBV12-3/TRBV12-4,CASSTLAKETQYF
16,TRBJ2-3,.,TRBV20-1,CSARDLWLANTDTQYF
15,TRBJ1-1,TRBD1,TRBV7-3,CASSLSDRDYTEAFF
14,TRBJ1-1,.,TRBV7-9,CASSLQGMNTEAFF
12,TRBJ1-1,TRBD1,TRBV12-3/TRBV12-4,CASSDTGGGLFF
15,TRBJ2-7,TRBD1,TRBV9,CASSVGGTGTYEQYF
14,TRBJ2-5,.,TRBV2,CASSVSRAQETQYF
15,TRBJ2-7,TRBD2,TRBV6-5,CASSYVSGAAGEQYF
14,TRBJ2-1,TRBD1,TRBV14,CASSHSTGGLEQFF
12,TRBJ2-5,.,TRBV20-1,CSARLVRETQYF
15,TRBJ2-7,TRBD1,TRBV12-3/TRBV12-4,CASRPEGTGPNEQYF
15,TRBJ2-5,.,TRBV4-1,CASSQESRGAKTQYF
17,TRBJ1-5,.,TRBV9,CASSVPWGNFRDQPQHF
15,TRBJ2-5,TRBD1,TRBV20-1,CFARHRIQGPKTQYF
14,TRBJ2-4,.,TRBV11-2,CASSSRTPWDIQYF
13,TRBJ2-5,.,TRBV20-1,CSAKQGPKETQYF
13,TRBJ1-1,.,TRBV20-1,CSAGAGGFTEAFF
14,TRBJ2-1,.,TRBV20-1,CSALGPWGRGEQFF
13,TRBJ2-7,TRBD1,TRBV20-1,CSARKQGQFEQYF
13,TRBJ1-1,.,TRBV3-1,CASSQRGYPEAFF
14,TRBJ1-2,TRBD1,TRBV11-1,CASSSGQGDHGYTF
16,TRBJ2-7,TRBD1,TRBV5-1,CASSSSRDRGTYEQYF
15,TRBJ2-7,.,TRBV12-3/TRBV12-4,CASSSHDNPSYEQYF
15,TRBJ2-5,TRBD1,TRBV2,CASSEEQGGQETQYF
14,TRBJ1-1,.,TRBV7-3,CASSLSGWDTEAFF
15,TRBJ2-2,.,TRBV10-3,CAISVATKNTGELFF
17,TRBJ2-7,.,TRBV7-2,CASSLGFVWAGSYEQYF
17,TRBJ2-7,.,TRBV20-1,CSAPHGGKGGGGYEQYF
15,TRBJ2-3,.,TRBV29-1,CSVDQLGGAADTQYF
13,TRBJ1-2,TRBD1,TRBV27,CASRGTGGYGYTF
14,TRBJ1-6,.,TRBV20-1,CSAGADTTDSPLHF
14,TRBJ2-7,TRBD1,TRBV2,CASTTDRGLYEQYF
15,TRBJ2-2,TRBD1,TRBV10-3,CAISAGQGPTGELFF
14,TRBJ2-7,.,TRBV12-3/TRBV12-4,CASRGDIGSYEQYF
12,TRBJ2-1,.,TRBV7-8,CASSPTDNEQFF
14,TRBJ2-3,TRBD2,TRBV7-2,CASSLGLVADTQYF
14,TRBJ1-1,TRBD1,TRBV25-1,CASSEGQENTEAFF